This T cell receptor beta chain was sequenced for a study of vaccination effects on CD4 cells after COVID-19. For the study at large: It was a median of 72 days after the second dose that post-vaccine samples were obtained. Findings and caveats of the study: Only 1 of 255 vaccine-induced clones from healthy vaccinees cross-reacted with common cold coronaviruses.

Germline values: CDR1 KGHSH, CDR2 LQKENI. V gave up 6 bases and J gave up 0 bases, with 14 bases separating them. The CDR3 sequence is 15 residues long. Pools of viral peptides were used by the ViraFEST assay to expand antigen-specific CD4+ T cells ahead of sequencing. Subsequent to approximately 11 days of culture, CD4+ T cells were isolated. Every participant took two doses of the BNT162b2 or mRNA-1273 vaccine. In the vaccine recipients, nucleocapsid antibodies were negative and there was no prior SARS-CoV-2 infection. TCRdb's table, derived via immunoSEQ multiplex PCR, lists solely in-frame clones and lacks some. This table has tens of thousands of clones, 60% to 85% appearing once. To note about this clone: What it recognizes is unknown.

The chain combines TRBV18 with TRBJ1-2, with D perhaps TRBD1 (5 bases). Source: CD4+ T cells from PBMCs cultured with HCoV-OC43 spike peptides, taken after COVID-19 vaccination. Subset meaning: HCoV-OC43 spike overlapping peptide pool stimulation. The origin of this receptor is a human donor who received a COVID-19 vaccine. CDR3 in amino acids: CASSYRDLANYGYTF. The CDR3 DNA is TGTGCCAGCTCGTACCGGGACCTAGCTAACTATGGCTACACCTTC.